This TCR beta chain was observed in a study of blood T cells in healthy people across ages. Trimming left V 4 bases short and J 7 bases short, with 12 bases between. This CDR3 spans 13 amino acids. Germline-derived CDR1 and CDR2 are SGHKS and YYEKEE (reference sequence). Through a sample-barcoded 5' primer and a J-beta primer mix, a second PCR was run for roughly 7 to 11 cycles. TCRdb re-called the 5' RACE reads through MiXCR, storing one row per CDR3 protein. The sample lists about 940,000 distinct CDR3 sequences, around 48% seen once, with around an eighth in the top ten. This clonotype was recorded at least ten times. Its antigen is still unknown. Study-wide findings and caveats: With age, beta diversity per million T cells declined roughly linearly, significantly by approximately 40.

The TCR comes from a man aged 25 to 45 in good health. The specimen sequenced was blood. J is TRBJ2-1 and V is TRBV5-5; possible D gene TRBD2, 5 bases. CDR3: CASSVLVLNEQFF. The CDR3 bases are TGTGCCAGCAGCGTACTAGTTTTGAATGAGCAGTTCTTC.